This is a list of T cell receptor beta chains from one sample in a study of T cell changes during pregnancy in multiple sclerosis. Method: immunoSEQ multiplex PCR; TCRdb's copy keeps in-frame clones and lacks some. The sample has 55,000 or so clones, more than 80% seen once; the top ten hold around 0.57%. The sequencing used CD4+ T cells from peripheral blood mononuclear cells, collected in the first trimester of pregnancy. These receptors all stem from a female donor with multiple sclerosis, enrolled in a pregnancy study. CDR3s include the opening cysteine and the closing phenylalanine or tryptophan. A D gene is named only where the DNA matches it firmly. Only part of the rows carry a size: once, few, many, or a class if the clone is expanded.

j_call v_call d_call clone_size cdr3_nt cdr3_aa
TRBJ1-1 TRBV27 NA NA TGTGCCACAAGGGGGATGGAGACTGAAGCTTTCTTT CATRGMETEAFF
TRBJ1-4 TRBV23-1 TRBD1 NA TGCGCCAGCAGTCAATTTGTCCCGTCGAACAGGGGGGGATTTGAAAAACTGTTTTTT CASSQFVPSNRGGFEKLFF
TRBJ1-1 TRBV7-2 TRBD1 NA TGTGCCGTACGGGACAGGGTGGGCACTGAAGCTTTCTTT CAVRDRVGTEAFF
TRBJ2-2 TRBV5-5 TRBD1 NA TGTGCCAGCAGCCCGGGACAGGGGTTATCCGGGGAGCTGTTTTTT CASSPGQGLSGELFF
TRBJ2-1 TRBV19 TRBD2 NA TGTGCCAGTAGTATAGTTACGACTAGCGGCTACAATGAGCAGTTCTTC CASSIVTTSGYNEQFF
TRBJ1-6 TRBV30 NA NA TGTGCCTGGAGTGTAGGTCGACAAAATAATTCACCCCTCCACTTT CAWSVGRQNNSPLHF
TRBJ2-7 TRBV18 NA NA TGTGCCAGCTCACCAGAAACAGGCCTTACCGAGCAGTACTTC CASSPETGLTEQYF
TRBJ1-1 TRBV15 TRBD1 NA TGTGCCACCAGCAGCCGAGACAGGGAAGGAGCTTTCTTT CATSSRDREGAFF
TRBJ2-1 TRBV9 TRBD2 NA TGTGCCAGCAGCCCAAAGACTAGCGGCGATGAGCAGTTCTTC CASSPKTSGDEQFF
TRBJ1-1 TRBV10-3 NA once TGTGCCATCACCTCGGGACACCAGAACACTGAAGCTTTCTTT CAITSGHQNTEAFF
TRBJ2-3 TRBV7-3 NA NA TGTGCCAGCAGTCCTATACAGGGTCGGGGAGATACGCAGTATTTT CASSPIQGRGDTQYF
TRBJ2-5 TRBV6-1 NA NA TGTGCCAGCAGGTTTGGGGCCCCGAATCAAGAGACCCAGTACTTC CASRFGAPNQETQYF
TRBJ1-4 TRBV30 TRBD1 NA TGTGCCTGGAGTGATCGGGACAGGGCAACTAATGAAAAACTGTTTTTT CAWSDRDRATNEKLFF
TRBJ2-4 TRBV28 NA NA TGTGCCAGCAGGGGGCTAACCAAAAACATTCAGTACTTC CASRGLTKNIQYF